This T cell receptor beta chain was documented in a study of cytomegalovirus exposure and HLA in healthy donors. Study-wide points: According to reports, the classifier identified cytomegalovirus status with high specificity and sensitivity. Rarity marked most TCR sequences, yet some public TCRs occurred in many donors.

Notes on this clone: What it binds is not known.

The CDR3 runs 17 residues. The trim removed 5 bases at V and 8 bases at J, leaving 18 bases unmatched. Germline CDR1 reads SEHNR; CDR2 reads FQNEAQ (reference sequence). The method was immunoSEQ multiplex PCR; TCRdb's version includes in-frame clones alone and lacks a portion of them. Among 100,000 to 150,000 clones listed, 85% to 90% were seen once. This receptor was identified in a woman aged 18-30 years in good health and CMV-seronegative. The sample consisted of PBMCs. This chain connects TRBV7-9 to TRBJ2-1; 7 positions agree with TRBD1. CDR3 loop: CASSPKVSTGSSHEQFF. CDR3 nucleotide sequence: TGTGCCAGCAGCCCCAAGGTATCGACAGGGAGTAGCCATGAGCAGTTCTTC.